The 13 T cell receptor beta chains given below trace back to one sample, sequenced in a study of early T cells in non-severe SARS-CoV-2 infection (TCRdb year 2021). The library was prepared using 5' RACE. Instrument used: NextSeq 500. TCRdb handled the public reads itself, with Q25 trimming in fastp and clone calling in MiXCR, and kept productive beta chains. Rows with one shared CDR3 protein collapse into an entry with the most common genes and DNA. Here the sample has about 50,000 distinct CDR3 sequences; 9% to 15% occur a single time. About 2.7% of the sample comes from the top ten. This specimen consisted of whole blood, obtained at baseline. The receptors derive from an adult who was a healthcare worker with PCR-confirmed SARS-CoV-2 infection or an uninfected control (not recorded which).

V and J are TRBV5-1 and TRBJ2-2; 9 positions match TRBD2. CDR1 is SGHRS and CDR2 is YFSETQ in the germline V gene. Trimming took 4 bases from V and 5 from J; bases not matched to a gene: 6. The CDR3 runs to 15 residues. CDR3 DNA sequence: TGCGCCAGCAGCAAGGTAGCGGGAGAAACCGGGGAGCTGTTTTTT. This codes for CASSKVAGETGELFF.

This clonotype was observed many times. This rearrangement joins TRBV28 to TRBJ2-1, with 12 bases fitting TRBD2. This CDR3 comprises 14 residues. Unmatched junction bases numbered 2, after V lost 5 bases and J lost 6 bases. Germline values: CDR1 MDHEN, CDR2 SYDVKM. CDR3 region: CASSLAGGVNEQFF. CDR3 nucleotides: TGTGCCAGCAGTCTAGCGGGAGGGGTCAATGAGCAGTTCTTC.

This sequence joins TRBV20-1 and TRBJ2-4; D assignment may be TRBD1 or TRBD2 (5 bases each). The CDR3 contains 13 residues. Germline CDR1 DFQATT, CDR2 SNEGSKA (reference sequence). Trimming removed 5 bases from V and 0 bases from J, with 8 bases in between. CDR3 DNA: TGCAGTGCTGCCGGGACAGCCAAAAACATTCAGTACTTC. Translated: CSAAGTAKNIQYF.

The sample holds a few counts of this clonotype. The chain links TRBV28 to TRBJ2-7; D is uncertain. V lost 6 bases to trimming and J lost 6 bases, with 9 bases between them. CDR3 length equals 11 residues. Germline lookup yields CDR1 MDHEN and CDR2 SYDVKM. The CDR3 DNA reads TGTGCCAGCAGCAGCAACTTCGAGCAGTACTTC. It specifies CASSSNFEQYF.

About this clonotype: A read error may produce the germline difference seen at one junction end. The V and J genes are TRBV10-3 and TRBJ2-7, with 10 nucleotides matching TRBD1. The CDR3 runs to 15 residues. Germline CDR1 reads ENHRY; CDR2 reads SYGVKD. CDR3 loop: CAISGGDRGSSEQYF. As DNA, the CDR3 is TGTGCCATCAGTGGCGGGGACAGGGGATCCTCCGAGCAGTACTTC.

This clonotype was seen a handful of times. This chain links TRBV2 with TRBJ2-6; no definite D call. The CDR3 loop spans 13 amino acids. V was pared by 7 bases and J by 1 base, with 5 bases between. Per the germline V gene, CDR1 is SNHLY and CDR2 is FYNNEI. CDR3 residues: CASTGSGANVLTF. For the CDR3, the DNA is TGTGCCAGCACCGGGTCTGGGGCCAACGTCCTGACTTTC.

The genes are TRBV18 and TRBJ2-7; no definite D call. CDR3 length equals 12 residues. Trimming shortened V by 2 bases and J by 5 bases, and 7 bases separated the two germline ends. The V gene's germline CDR1 is KGHSH and CDR2 LQKENI. CDR3 DNA sequence: TGTGCCAGCTCACCAGACTTTCACGAGCAGTACTTC. This encodes CASSPDFHEQYF.

In its sample, this clonotype was seen many times. The gene calls are TRBV6-1 and TRBJ2-1; tentatively, D is TRBD2 (6 bases). Between the trimmed V and J ends, which lost 2 bases and 2 bases, there was a span of 13 bases. Germline CDR1 MNHNS, CDR2 SASEGT. This CDR3 region has 16 residues. The CDR3 DNA reads as TGTGCCAGCAGTGAATCGTCGGGAGAGCCCTACAATGAGCAGTTCTTC. This encodes CASSESSGEPYNEQFF.

The V call is TRBV27, the J call TRBJ2-7; 10 positions match TRBD1. The germline CDR1 and CDR2 sequences are MNHEY and SMNVEV (reference sequence). The V and J ends lost 2 bases and 1 base, in that order; junction bases with no gene match: 2. This CDR3 has 15 residues. CDR3: CASSLGGQGSYEQYF. CDR3 coding DNA: TGTGCCAGCAGTTTAGGGGGACAGGGGTCCTACGAGCAGTACTTC.

By share, this clonotype counts as medium-sized. This chain joins TRBV12-3 or TRBV12-4 and TRBJ2-5, with 10 positions matching TRBD2. J gave up 0 bases and V 1 base, and 5 bases lay outside the gene matches. CDR3 size: 17 residues. The CDR3 region is CASSLGTSGMYQETQYF. CDR3 sequence (DNA): TGTGCCAGCAGTTTAGGTACTAGCGGGATGTACCAAGAGACCCAGTACTTC.

This clonotype has only a few counts. The chain joins TRBV6-4 to TRBJ1-1; 7 bases align to TRBD1. Germline V lookup: CDR1 MRHNA, CDR2 SNTAGT. The CDR3 runs 14 residues. V trimming: 0 bases; J trimming: 7 bases; junction bases outside the gene matches: 5. CDR3 sequence (DNA): TGTGCCAGCAGTGACTCAGAGGGGGCGAGTGAAGCTTTCTTT. This encodes CASSDSEGASEAFF.

Comments on this clonotype: A read error may explain this, as a much larger clone is one base away. This chain connects TRBV2 to TRBJ2-2, with D possibly being TRBD1 or TRBD2 (5 bases each). Looked up from germline, CDR1 is SNHLY and CDR2 is FYNNEI. This CDR3 has 13 amino acids. The CDR3 spells CSSSESGSGELFF. CDR3 in DNA: TGTTCCAGCAGTGAGTCAGGGAGCGGGGAGCTGTTTTTT.

This clonotype was picked up a small number of times. The chain combines TRBV28 with TRBJ2-6, with D perhaps matching TRBD1 (6 bases). Between the trimmed V and J ends, which lost 6 bases and 0 bases, there was a span of 12 bases. The germline CDR1 and CDR2 sequences are MDHEN and SYDVKM. The CDR3 is made up of 16 amino acids. The CDR3 loop reads CASSLGQNSGANVLTF. The CDR3 DNA reads TGTGCCAGCAGCCTGGGACAAAACTCTGGGGCCAACGTCCTGACTTTC.